This TCR beta chain was sequenced during a study of CXCR3-negative and CXCR3-positive naive CD8 T cells (dated by TCRdb to the late 2010s). About the full investigation: Roughly 150 million TRB reads were obtained in total, roughly 1.5 +/- 0.3 million reads per library. For the TRBV-TRBJ cluster analysis, the naive subsets came from a handful of donors, while the memory cells came from 3 donors. Diversity and physicochemical repertoire analyses covered around 10 donors pooled from two independent experiments.

The CDR3 spans 16 residues, from the cysteine through the phenylalanine. The entry carries no DNA sequence. CDR1 and CDR2 are drawn from the germline V gene: SGHTS, YDEGEE. Each CD8+ T cell subset was flow-sorted in triplicate, and 250,000 to 350,000 cells per subset were placed directly into RLT lysis buffer. To keep memory contaminants out, a stringent definition of naive CD8+ T cells was applied: CD45RO-CCR7+CD27+CD95-. Standard density gradient centrifugation was used to isolate peripheral blood mononuclear cells from buffy coats. A FACSAria III was used to flow-sort naive CXCR3-negative and CXCR3-positive CD8+ T cells. An RNeasy Mini Kit was used to extract total RNA from the sorted cells. This clonotype is medium-sized (0.01 to 0.1%) on the basis of its frequency; no count is available. Its antigen remains undetermined. General conclusions and limits of the study: TRB CDR3s from CXCR3-positive naive cells showed higher hydrophobicity (lower Kidera factor 4), lower energy, and higher strength and volume indices than CXCR3-negative naive cells. Within the same donor, TRBV-TRBJ usage looked similar between naive CXCR3-negative and CXCR3-positive cells, but memory cells had distinct patterns. Freshly isolated PBMCs were used for most assays because CXCR3 expression partially decreased after cryopreservation. Repertoire diversity was comparably high in both naive subsets but much lower in memory CD8+ T cells. Because surface CD5, which has been linked to self-reactivity in mice, was comparable between naive subsets, TCR interaction strength was also inferred from TRB CDR3 physicochemical properties.

For sequencing, a NextSeq 550 was employed. The Human TCR Profiling Kit (MiLaboratory) was used to make UMI-labeled 5' RACE TRB cDNA libraries. The full amount of extracted RNA was used for cDNA synthesis, and the full amount of resulting cDNA was used for PCR amplification. Libraries were prepared in parallel with an identical number of PCR cycles. On the study's bioinformatics: With a requirement of at least two reads per UMI, MIGEC and MiXCR extracted about 50,000 +/- 10,000 unique UMI-labeled TRB cDNA molecules per library. An average of roughly 40,000 +/- 10,000 functional in-frame TRB CDR3 nucleotide clonotypes without stop codons was found per library. After each sample was downsampled to 5000 UMI-labeled TRB molecules, VDJtools was used to calculate diversity metrics such as normalized Shannon-Wiener and Chao1. VDJtools computed clonotype-size-weighted physicochemical properties of the central five CDR3 residues: interaction energy, strength, volume and Kidera factor 4. With the reads reprocessed by TCRdb, a single entry stands for each CDR3 protein sequence and no DNA is reported. The V and J calls reflect TCRdb's pipeline rather than the authors' work. This sample's table carries about 6,100 distinct CDR3 sequences. The ten biggest clones cover under 1.5% of the sample.

Sequencing used naive CXCR3- CD8+ T cells from blood. The meaning of the sample's cell subset or site label: CD45RO-CCR7+CD27+CD95- naive CD8+ T cells lacking CXCR3 (TNR3-). The clonotype originates from a human donor in good health. Some clones in this sample may be carry-over from other donors' samples. The rearranged chain carries TRBV5-8 and TRBJ1-1. CDR3 loop: CASSFRTIGANTEAFF.